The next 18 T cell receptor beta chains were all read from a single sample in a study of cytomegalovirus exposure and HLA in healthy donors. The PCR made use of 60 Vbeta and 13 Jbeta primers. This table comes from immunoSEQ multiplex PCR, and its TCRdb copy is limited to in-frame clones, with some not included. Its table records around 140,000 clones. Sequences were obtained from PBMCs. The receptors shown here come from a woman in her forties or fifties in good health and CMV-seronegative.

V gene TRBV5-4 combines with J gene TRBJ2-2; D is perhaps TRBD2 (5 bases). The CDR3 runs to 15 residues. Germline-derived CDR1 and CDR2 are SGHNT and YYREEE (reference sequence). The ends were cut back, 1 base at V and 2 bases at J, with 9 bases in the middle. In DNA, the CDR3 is TGTGCCAGCAGCTTGTCGAGGGCAAACACCGGGGAGCTGTTTTTT. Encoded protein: CASSLSRANTGELFF.

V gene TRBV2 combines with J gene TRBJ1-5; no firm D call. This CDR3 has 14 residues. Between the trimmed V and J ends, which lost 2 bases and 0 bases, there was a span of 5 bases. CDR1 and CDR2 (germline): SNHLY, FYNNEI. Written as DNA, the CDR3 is TGTGCCAGCAGTGAATGGAGTAGCAATCAGCCCCAGCATTTT. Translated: CASSEWSSNQPQHF.

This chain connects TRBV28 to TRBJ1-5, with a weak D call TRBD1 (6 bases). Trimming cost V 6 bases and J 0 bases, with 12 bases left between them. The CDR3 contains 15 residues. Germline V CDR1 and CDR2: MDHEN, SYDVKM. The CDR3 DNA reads TGTGCCAGCAGAACAGGGTGGGGTAGCAATCAGCCCCAGCATTTT. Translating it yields CASRTGWGSNQPQHF.

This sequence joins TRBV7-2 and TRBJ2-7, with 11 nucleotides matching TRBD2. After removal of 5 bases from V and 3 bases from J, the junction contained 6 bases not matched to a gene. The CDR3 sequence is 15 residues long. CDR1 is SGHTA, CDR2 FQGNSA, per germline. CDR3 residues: CASSPDSGGVYEQYF. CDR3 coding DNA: TGTGCCAGCAGCCCTGATAGCGGGGGGGTCTACGAGCAGTACTTC.

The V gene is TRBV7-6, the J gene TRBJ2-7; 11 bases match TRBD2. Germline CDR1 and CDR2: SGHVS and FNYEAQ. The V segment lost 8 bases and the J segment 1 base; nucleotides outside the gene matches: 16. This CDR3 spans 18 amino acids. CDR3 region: CASCPLPPTSGASYEQYF. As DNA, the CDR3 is TGTGCCAGCTGCCCCCTGCCCCCGACTAGCGGGGCGTCCTACGAGCAGTACTTC.

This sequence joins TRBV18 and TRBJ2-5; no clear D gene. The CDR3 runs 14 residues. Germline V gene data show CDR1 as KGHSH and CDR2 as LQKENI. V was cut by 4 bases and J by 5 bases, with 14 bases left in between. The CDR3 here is CASSRSEIRETQYF. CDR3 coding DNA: TGTGCCAGCTCACGAAGTGAGATACGGGAGACCCAGTACTTC.

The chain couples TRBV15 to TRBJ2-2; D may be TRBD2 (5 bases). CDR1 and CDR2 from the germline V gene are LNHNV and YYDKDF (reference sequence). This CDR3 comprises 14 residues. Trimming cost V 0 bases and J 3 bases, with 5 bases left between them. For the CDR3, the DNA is TGTGCCACCAGCAGAGAGAGGGACACCGGGGAGCTGTTTTTT. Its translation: CATSRERDTGELFF.

This CDR3 reads CASSSGQSPQPQHF. The CDR3 bases are TGTGCCAGCAGTAGCGGACAGTCCCCTCAGCCCCAGCATTTT. The chain combines TRBV6-1 with TRBJ1-5; TRBD1 is a possible D gene (6 bases). The germline CDR1 and CDR2 sequences are MNHNS and SASEGT. V was clipped by 5 bases and J by 6 bases, with 14 bases between them. The CDR3 extends over 14 amino acids.

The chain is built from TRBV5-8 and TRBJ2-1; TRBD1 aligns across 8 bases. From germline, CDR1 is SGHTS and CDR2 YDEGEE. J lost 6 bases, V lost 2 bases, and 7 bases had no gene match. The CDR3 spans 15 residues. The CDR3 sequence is CASSLLGQGRNEQFF. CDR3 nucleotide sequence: TGTGCCAGCAGCTTACTCGGACAGGGCCGCAATGAGCAGTTCTTC.

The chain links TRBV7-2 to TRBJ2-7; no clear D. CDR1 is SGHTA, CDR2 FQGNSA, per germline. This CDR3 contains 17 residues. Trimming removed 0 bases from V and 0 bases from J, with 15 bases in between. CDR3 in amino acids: CASSLAPTRISSYEQYF. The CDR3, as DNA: TGTGCCAGCAGCTTAGCCCCGACTCGAATAAGCTCCTACGAGCAGTACTTC.

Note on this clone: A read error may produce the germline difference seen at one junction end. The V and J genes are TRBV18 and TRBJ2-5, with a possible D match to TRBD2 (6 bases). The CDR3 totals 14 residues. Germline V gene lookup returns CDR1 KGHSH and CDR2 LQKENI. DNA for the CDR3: TGTGCCAGCTCACGAGGGGCCAGCCGGGAGACCCGGTACTTC. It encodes CASSRGASRETRYF.

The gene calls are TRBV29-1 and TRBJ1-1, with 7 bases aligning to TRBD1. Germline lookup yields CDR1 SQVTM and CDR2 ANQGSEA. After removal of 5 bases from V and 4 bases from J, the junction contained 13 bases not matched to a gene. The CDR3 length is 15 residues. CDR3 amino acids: CSVKAYRGLSTEAFF. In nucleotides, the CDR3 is TGCAGCGTTAAAGCTTACAGGGGTTTGAGCACTGAAGCTTTCTTT. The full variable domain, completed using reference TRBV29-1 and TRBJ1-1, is SAVISQKPSRDICQRGTSLTIQCQVDSQVTMMFWYRQQPGQSLTLIATANQGSEATYESGFVIDKFPISRPNLTFSTLTVSNMSPEDSSIYLCSVKAYRGLSTEAFFGQGTRLTVV.

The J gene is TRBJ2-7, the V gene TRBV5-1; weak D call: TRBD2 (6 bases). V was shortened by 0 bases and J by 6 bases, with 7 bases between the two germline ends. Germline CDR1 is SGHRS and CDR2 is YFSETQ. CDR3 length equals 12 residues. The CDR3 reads CASSLGGVEQYF. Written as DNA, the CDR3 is TGCGCCAGCAGCTTGGGGGGGGTCGAGCAGTACTTC.

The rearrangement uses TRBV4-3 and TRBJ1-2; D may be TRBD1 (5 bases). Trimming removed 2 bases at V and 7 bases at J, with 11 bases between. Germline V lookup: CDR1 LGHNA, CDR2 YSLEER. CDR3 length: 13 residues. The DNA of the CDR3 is TGCGCCAGCAGCCAATCCCGGGGGAGTGGCTACACCTTC. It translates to CASSQSRGSGYTF.

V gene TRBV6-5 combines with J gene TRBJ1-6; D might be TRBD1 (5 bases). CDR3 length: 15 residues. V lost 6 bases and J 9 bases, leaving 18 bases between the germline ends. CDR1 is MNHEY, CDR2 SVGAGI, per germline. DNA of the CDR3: TGTGCCAGCAGACAACCGGGAGAGGGGTCTTCACCCCTCCACTTT. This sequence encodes CASRQPGEGSSPLHF.

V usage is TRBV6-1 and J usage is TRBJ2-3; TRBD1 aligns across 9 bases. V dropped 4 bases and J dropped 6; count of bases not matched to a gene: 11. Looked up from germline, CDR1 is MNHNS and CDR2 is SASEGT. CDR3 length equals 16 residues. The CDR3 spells CASSALPGTGRDTQYF. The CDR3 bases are TGTGCCAGCAGTGCCTTACCCGGGACAGGGAGGGATACGCAGTATTTT.

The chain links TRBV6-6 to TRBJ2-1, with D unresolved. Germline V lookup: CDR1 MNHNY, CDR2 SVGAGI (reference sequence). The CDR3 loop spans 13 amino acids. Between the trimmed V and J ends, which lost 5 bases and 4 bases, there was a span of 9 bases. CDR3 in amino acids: CASSGGIYNEQFF. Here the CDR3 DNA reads TGTGCCAGCAGTGGTGGCATTTACAATGAGCAGTTCTTC.

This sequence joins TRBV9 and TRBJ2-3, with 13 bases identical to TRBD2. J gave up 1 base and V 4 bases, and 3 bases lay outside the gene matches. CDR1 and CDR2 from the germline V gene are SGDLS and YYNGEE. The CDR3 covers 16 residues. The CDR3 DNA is TGTGCCAGCAGCCCCGGGACTAGCGGGGGCACAGATACGCAGTATTTT. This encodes CASSPGTSGGTDTQYF.